The rows below give T cell receptor beta chains drawn from one sample of a study of breast tumors, draining lymph nodes, adjacent tissues. From the multiplex PCR reads, TCRdb called clonotypes with MiXCR, one entry per CDR3 protein. The top ten clones hold less than 4% of a sample with roughly 130,000 distinct CDR3 sequences, 15% to 20% of them seen once. Source material: axillary lymph node tissue. Receptors were obtained from a female donor with breast cancer. Some clones in this sample may be carry-over from other donors' samples. CDR3s include the opening cysteine and the closing phenylalanine or tryptophan. D genes are given only for firm matches. Size tells how often a clone was seen (once, few, many) or the class of an expanded clone, and some rows leave it out.

d_call: TRBD2; clone_size: many; v_call: TRBV5-1; j_call: TRBJ2-3; cdr3_nt: TGCGCCAGCAGCTTCGGGGGGGCCTCAGATACGCAGTATTTT; cdr3_aa: CASSFGGASDTQYF
d_call: TRBD1; clone_size: many; v_call: TRBV6-5; j_call: TRBJ2-5; cdr3_nt: TGTGCCAGCAGTTACGCCCGCAGGGGGGAGACCCAGTACTTC; cdr3_aa: CASSYARRGETQYF
d_call: NA; clone_size: many; v_call: TRBV7-2; j_call: TRBJ2-1; cdr3_nt: TGTGCCAGCAGCTTAGGGGACAATGAGCAGTTCTTC; cdr3_aa: CASSLGDNEQFF
d_call: NA; clone_size: many; v_call: TRBV29-1; j_call: TRBJ1-2; cdr3_nt: TGCAGCGTTGAAGACACGCCCTCCTCCTATGGCTACACCTTC; cdr3_aa: CSVEDTPSSYGYTF
d_call: TRBD1; clone_size: many; v_call: TRBV7-9; j_call: TRBJ1-6; cdr3_nt: TGTGCCAGCAGCTCTACCGGGACAGGGAATTCACCCCTCCACTTT; cdr3_aa: CASSSTGTGNSPLHF
d_call: TRBD2; clone_size: NA; v_call: TRBV20-1; j_call: TRBJ2-7; cdr3_nt: TGCAGTGCTAGACGGGAGGGCCCGAACGAGCAGTACTTC; cdr3_aa: CSARREGPNEQYF
d_call: NA; clone_size: NA; v_call: TRBV7-9; j_call: TRBJ1-1; cdr3_nt: TGTGCCAGCAGCGGCGGCGTGAACACTGAAGCTTTCTTT; cdr3_aa: CASSGGVNTEAFF
d_call: NA; clone_size: many; v_call: TRBV7-9; j_call: TRBJ1-4; cdr3_nt: TGTGCCAGCAGTCGCACGGGTCTTGCAACTAATGAAAAACTGTTTTTT; cdr3_aa: CASSRTGLATNEKLFF
d_call: NA; clone_size: many; v_call: TRBV29-1; j_call: TRBJ2-7; cdr3_nt: TGCAGCGTTGAAGTTCTTTTAGGAGGGTCCTACGAGCAGTACTTC; cdr3_aa: CSVEVLLGGSYEQYF
d_call: TRBD2; clone_size: many; v_call: TRBV25-1; j_call: TRBJ2-3; cdr3_nt: TGTGCCAGCAGTGACCGGACTAGGACAGATACGCAGTATTTT; cdr3_aa: CASSDRTRTDTQYF
d_call: NA; clone_size: many; v_call: TRBV7-9; j_call: TRBJ2-7; cdr3_nt: TGTGCCAGCAGCTTATCGGCAGGCGTCGACGAGCAGTACTTC; cdr3_aa: CASSLSAGVDEQYF
d_call: NA; clone_size: many; v_call: TRBV13; j_call: TRBJ2-7; cdr3_nt: TGTGCCAGCAGCTTATCGGGCTACGAGCAGTACTTC; cdr3_aa: CASSLSGYEQYF
d_call: TRBD1; clone_size: many; v_call: TRBV28; j_call: TRBJ2-5; cdr3_nt: TGTGCCAGCAGCTCGGGACAGGGGGATGGGGAGACCCAGTACTTC; cdr3_aa: CASSSGQGDGETQYF
d_call: NA; clone_size: many; v_call: TRBV6-5; j_call: TRBJ2-7; cdr3_nt: TGTGCCACCGGGGATGCCTCCGGGATCGAGCAGTACTTC; cdr3_aa: CATGDASGIEQYF
d_call: TRBD1; clone_size: many; v_call: TRBV29-1; j_call: TRBJ1-4; cdr3_nt: TGCAGCGTGAGGACAGGGCGCGGGTCTAATGAAAAACTGTTTTTT; cdr3_aa: CSVRTGRGSNEKLFF
d_call: TRBD2; clone_size: NA; v_call: TRBV28; j_call: TRBJ2-1; cdr3_nt: TGTGCCAGCGCCTTCCTAGCGGGAGTTAACAATGAGCAGTTCTTC; cdr3_aa: CASAFLAGVNNEQFF
d_call: TRBD1; clone_size: many; v_call: TRBV19; j_call: TRBJ1-6; cdr3_nt: TGTGCCTGCTCACAGGGGCTTGATAATTCACCCCTCCACTTT; cdr3_aa: CACSQGLDNSPLHF
d_call: NA; clone_size: many; v_call: TRBV10-3; j_call: TRBJ1-2; cdr3_nt: TGTGCCATCAGTGCCGGGACACAAAACTATGGCTACACCTTC; cdr3_aa: CAISAGTQNYGYTF
d_call: TRBD1; clone_size: many; v_call: TRBV6-5; j_call: TRBJ2-7; cdr3_nt: TGTGCCAGCAGTTACAAGGGGGCTTACGAGCAGTACTTC; cdr3_aa: CASSYKGAYEQYF
d_call: TRBD1; clone_size: NA; v_call: TRBV7-3; j_call: TRBJ2-3; cdr3_nt: TGTGCCAGCAGCTTATTGGGACAGACCACAGATACGCAGTGTTTT; cdr3_aa: CASSLLGQTTDTQCF
d_call: NA; clone_size: many; v_call: TRBV20-1; j_call: TRBJ2-5; cdr3_nt: TGCAGTGCTGTAGGGATTGGGGGCCGACGGGGGGAGACCCAGTACTTC; cdr3_aa: CSAVGIGGRRGETQYF
d_call: NA; clone_size: many; v_call: TRBV6-6; j_call: TRBJ1-2; cdr3_nt: TGTGCCAGCAGCCTCGGGGGGAACTATGGCTACACCTTC; cdr3_aa: CASSLGGNYGYTF
d_call: NA; clone_size: many; v_call: TRBV2; j_call: TRBJ2-3; cdr3_nt: TGTGCCAGCAGTGAACTAGCTGGAGATACGCAGTATTTT; cdr3_aa: CASSELAGDTQYF
d_call: NA; clone_size: few; v_call: TRBV6-2/TRBV6-3; j_call: TRBJ2-5; cdr3_nt: TGTGCCAGCAGGCTTGGGACGGTAGAGACCCAGTACTTC; cdr3_aa: CASRLGTVETQYF
d_call: NA; clone_size: NA; v_call: TRBV13; j_call: TRBJ1-1; cdr3_nt: TGTGCCAGCAGCTTATCAGGGTCTTGGGCCACTGAAGCTTTCTTT; cdr3_aa: CASSLSGSWATEAFF
d_call: NA; clone_size: NA; v_call: TRBV10-1; j_call: TRBJ1-4; cdr3_nt: TGCGCCAGCACCGTAGCAGGGGTCCATGAAAAACTGTTTTTT; cdr3_aa: CASTVAGVHEKLFF
d_call: TRBD2; clone_size: NA; v_call: TRBV20-1; j_call: TRBJ2-2; cdr3_nt: TGCAGTGCTAGAGATGCTGGATTCGGGAGGGAGAACACCGGGGAGCTGTTTTTT; cdr3_aa: CSARDAGFGRENTGELFF
d_call: NA; clone_size: many; v_call: TRBV5-1; j_call: TRBJ2-1; cdr3_nt: TGCGCCAGCAGCCTCGGGGGGCGGACCTACAATGAGCAGTTCTTC; cdr3_aa: CASSLGGRTYNEQFF